The 25 T cell receptor beta chains in this list originate from one sample, sequenced in a study of blood T cell repertoires in COVID-19. Profiled with immunoSEQ multiplex PCR; TCRdb holds only in-frame clones, not every one. The table includes over 150,000 clones, 70% to 90% detected once. Sequencing input: peripheral blood. The receptors stem from a man in his 60s with COVID-19, enrolled during active disease.

CDR3 DNA sequence: TGCAGCGTTGGGCCTGGGGGGACTGAAGCTTTCTTT. Translation: CSVGPGGTEAFF. The chain joins TRBV29-1 to TRBJ1-1, with D perhaps TRBD1 (5 bases). Trimming took 4 bases from V and 5 from J, leaving 11 bases between them. Germline values: CDR1 SQVTM, CDR2 ANQGSEA. The CDR3 loop spans 12 amino acids.

J is TRBJ2-3 and V is TRBV11-3; 14 bases are a match to TRBD2. CDR1 is SGHNT, CDR2 YENEEA, per germline. The CDR3 runs 17 residues. V dropped 5 bases and J dropped 0; count of bases not matched to a gene: 4. The CDR3: CASSAGTSGGSTDTQYF. In nucleotides, the CDR3 is TGTGCCAGCAGCGCCGGGACTAGCGGGGGTAGCACAGATACGCAGTATTTT.

This clone came up once. V and J are TRBV19 and TRBJ1-1; D gene unclear. The CDR3 length is 13 residues. Looked up from germline, CDR1 is LNHDA and CDR2 is SQIVND (reference sequence). The V gene lost 7 bases and the J gene lost 5 bases, with 14 bases spanning the gap. The CDR3 reads CASNKDGVTEAFF. The CDR3 DNA reads TGTGCCAGTAATAAGGACGGGGTGACTGAAGCTTTCTTT.

The gene calls are TRBV4-3 and TRBJ2-1, with 8 bases identical to TRBD1. J was trimmed by 9 bases and V by 0 bases; bases with no gene match: 4. The CDR3 contains 14 residues. The V gene's germline CDR1 is LGHNA and CDR2 YSLEER. Here the CDR3 reads CASSQEWTGTEQFF. The CDR3, as DNA: TGCGCCAGCAGCCAAGAATGGACAGGGACTGAGCAGTTCTTC.

This clone was counted a few times. V and J are TRBV7-6 and TRBJ2-1, with 7 bases aligning to TRBD2. The ends lost 1 base at V and 0 bases at J; junction bases unmatched: 9. CDR1 is SGHVS, CDR2 FNYEAQ, per germline. The CDR3 is made up of 18 amino acids. CDR3: CASSLGWPASGSYNEQFF. The DNA of the CDR3 is TGTGCCAGCAGCTTAGGTTGGCCCGCTAGCGGCTCCTACAATGAGCAGTTCTTC. Complete variable domain (other parts from reference TRBV7-6 and TRBJ2-1): GAGVSQSPRYKVTKRGQDVALRCDPISGHVSLYWYRQALGQGPEFLTYFNYEAQQDKSGLPNDRFSAERPEGSISTLTIQRTEQRDSAMYRCASSLGWPASGSYNEQFFGPGTRLTVL.

This chain uses TRBV21-1 with TRBJ2-6; no check of the table's D call, TRBD2, against the DNA was made. TRBV21-1 is termed a pseudogene. The CDR3 consists of 16 residues. CDR3 amino acids: CARSVRPPLEANVLTF. The DNA of the CDR3 is TGTGCCAGGTCGGTACGCCCCCCTCTCGAGGCCAACGTCCTGACTTTC.

This clone was observed a handful of times. This rearrangement joins TRBV7-2 to TRBJ1-2, with 11 bases that match TRBD1. Germline loops: CDR1 SGHTA, CDR2 FQGNSA. The CDR3 loop spans 15 amino acids. The V gene end was trimmed by 2 bases and the J gene end by 5 bases; junction bases not matched to a gene: 4. The CDR3 loop is CASSLRTGGLYGYTF. The CDR3 DNA reads as TGTGCCAGCAGCTTAAGGACAGGGGGCCTATATGGCTACACCTTC. Together with reference TRBV7-2 and TRBJ1-2, the CDR3 gives the full variable domain: GAGVSQSPSNKVTEKGKDVELRCDPISGHTALYWYRQSLGQGLEFLIYFQGNSAPDKSGLPSDRFSAERTGGSVSTLTIQRTQQEDSAVYLCASSLRTGGLYGYTFGSGTRLTVV.

The V and J genes are TRBV29-1 and TRBJ2-3, with a weak D call TRBD2 (6 bases). CDR1 is SQVTM and CDR2 is ANQGSEA in the germline V gene. Trimming pared 6 bases from V and 0 bases from J, leaving 16 bases between. The CDR3 has 15 amino acids. The CDR3, as DNA: TGCAGCGTGGTAGGAACTAGCCTGAGCACAGATACGCAGTATTTT. Its protein is CSVVGTSLSTDTQYF.

The chain carries TRBV6-4 and TRBJ1-6; possible D gene TRBD1, 6 bases. The CDR3 totals 20 residues. Trimming left V 7 bases short and J 3 bases short, with 28 bases between. The V gene's germline CDR1 is MRHNA and CDR2 SNTAGT. CDR3 region: CASIVVGGQRSPYYNSPLHF. The CDR3 region has the DNA TGTGCCAGCATTGTCGTCGGCGGACAGCGTTCTCCCTACTATAATTCACCCCTCCACTTT.

The chain carries TRBV29-1 and TRBJ2-4, with 9 nucleotides matching TRBD1. Looked up from germline, CDR1 is SQVTM and CDR2 is ANQGSEA. V lost 8 bases to trimming and J lost 5 bases; unmatched junction nucleotides: 7. The CDR3 sequence is 13 residues long. The CDR3 DNA sequence: TGCAGCATAAGGGACAGGGTAGAAAACATTCAGTACTTC. It encodes CSIRDRVENIQYF.

The chain employs TRBV15 and TRBJ2-3; TRBD2 matches 11 bases. Per the germline V gene, CDR1 is LNHNV and CDR2 is YYDKDF (reference sequence). The CDR3 contains 19 residues. J was trimmed by 2 bases and V by 4 bases; bases with no gene match: 14. CDR3 protein: CATSTNNARLAGTTDTQYF. Written as DNA, the CDR3 is TGTGCCACCAGCACCAATAACGCAAGACTAGCGGGGACCACAGATACGCAGTATTTT.

The chain uses TRBV28 and TRBJ2-3; possibly TRBD2 for D (8 bases). In germline, CDR1 is MDHEN, CDR2 SYDVKM. V lost 2 bases and J 3 bases, leaving 21 bases between the germline ends. The CDR3 extends over 18 amino acids. The CDR3 coding sequence is TGTGCCAGCAGTTTAAGGGGGCTACAGCGGGAGAGGACAGATACGCAGTATTTT. Translation: CASSLRGLQRERTDTQYF. Full variable domain (missing parts from reference TRBV28 and TRBJ2-3): DVKVTQSSRYLVKRTGEKVFLECVQDMDHENMFWYRQDPGLGLRLIYFSYDVKMKEKGDIPEGYSVSREKKERFSLILESASTNQTSMYLCASSLRGLQRERTDTQYFGPGTRLTVL.

In this sample, this clone turned up a few times. J is TRBJ2-1 and V is TRBV27; the match to TRBD2 covers 14 bases. The CDR3 loop spans 18 amino acids. CDR1 MNHEY and CDR2 SMNVEV come from the germline V gene (reference sequence). The V gene end was trimmed by 5 bases and the J gene end by 8 bases; junction bases not matched to a gene: 14. The DNA for the CDR3 is TGTGCCAGCAGTCCCCGGACGCAGACTAGCGGGAGGGCCCATGAGCAGTTCTTC. It codes for CASSPRTQTSGRAHEQFF.

V gene TRBV12-5 combines with J gene TRBJ1-4; maybe TRBD1 (5 bases). Germline assignment: CDR1 LGHNT and CDR2 FRNRAP. This CDR3 region has 14 residues. Deletions cut 5 bases from V and 1 base from J, with 8 bases between. CDR3 region: CASGNRRTNEKLFF. The CDR3 DNA is TGTGCTAGTGGTAACAGGAGAACTAATGAAAAACTGTTTTTT.

The rearrangement joins TRBV27 to TRBJ2-6; 8 bases map to TRBD2. With 6 bases clipped from V and 1 base from J, the junction kept 2 bases outside the gene matches. Germline V CDR1 and CDR2: MNHEY, SMNVEV (reference sequence). The CDR3 runs to 15 residues. This CDR3 is CASSRGGSGANVLTF. CDR3 nucleotides: TGTGCCAGCAGCCGGGGGGGATCTGGGGCCAACGTCCTGACTTTC.

The chain is built from TRBV6-2 or TRBV6-3 and TRBJ2-5; 10 nucleotides agree with TRBD2. CDR1 and CDR2 from the germline V gene are MNHEY and SVGEGT. The CDR3 sequence is 17 residues long. The trim removed 2 bases at V and 0 bases at J, leaving 6 bases unmatched. The CDR3 nucleotides read TGTGCCAGCAGTTACCTAGCGGGGGAGTTGTACCAAGAGACCCAGTACTTC. Its protein product is CASSYLAGELYQETQYF.

The rearrangement joins TRBV9 to TRBJ1-1; possible D gene TRBD1, 5 bases. The germline CDR1 and CDR2 sequences are SGDLS and YYNGEE. V was cut by 3 bases and J by 0 bases, with 12 bases left in between. CDR3 size: 15 residues. This CDR3 is CASSAVRDLNTEAFF. For the CDR3, the DNA is TGTGCCAGCAGCGCCGTCAGGGACTTGAACACTGAAGCTTTCTTT.

The chain employs TRBV30 and TRBJ2-7, with 14 bases aligning to TRBD2. The CDR3 runs to 16 residues. Germline V gene data show CDR1 as GTSNPN and CDR2 as SVGIG (reference sequence). The ends lost 1 base at V and 3 bases at J; junction bases unmatched: 5. In nucleotides, the CDR3 is TGTGCCTGGAGTGAGACTAGCGGGAGGGCCCGCTACGAGCAGTACTTC. This translates into CAWSETSGRARYEQYF.

This clone was found a few times. This chain joins TRBV19 and TRBJ2-7; a weak D match, TRBD1 (6 bases). The CDR3 has 12 residues. Germline CDR1 LNHDA, CDR2 SQIVND (reference sequence). Deletions cut 4 bases from V and 5 bases from J, with 9 bases between. The CDR3 DNA reads as TGTGCCAGTAGTAACAGGGCCGACGAGCAGTACTTC. Protein: CASSNRADEQYF.

The chain joins TRBV28 to TRBJ2-3, with D perhaps matching TRBD1 (6 bases). V was trimmed by 2 bases and J by 3 bases, leaving 9 bases between them. The CDR3 sequence is 14 residues long. Looked up from germline, CDR1 is MDHEN and CDR2 is SYDVKM. As DNA, the CDR3 is TGTGCCAGCAGTTTACTAGACAGGACAGATACGCAGTATTTT. Translation: CASSLLDRTDTQYF.

This clone has a handful of counts. The chain employs TRBV30 and TRBJ2-7; unclear D gene. The germline V gene encodes CDR1 GTSNPN and CDR2 SVGIG (reference sequence). The CDR3 totals 17 residues. V lost 8 bases to trimming and J lost 3 bases, with 29 bases between them. In nucleotides, the CDR3 is TGTGCCGCCGTAGCCCGGATATCCCCAGCCCGACGCTACGAGCAGTACTTC. It is translated as CAAVARISPARRYEQYF.

The rearrangement joins TRBV5-6 to TRBJ2-1; TRBD2 aligns across 12 bases. CDR1 SGHDT and CDR2 YYEEEE come from the germline V gene. The CDR3 loop spans 15 amino acids. V lost 1 base and J lost 9; bases outside the gene matches: 5. This CDR3 reads CASSLSTSGRFEQFF. The CDR3 DNA reads TGTGCCAGCAGCTTGAGTACTAGCGGGAGGTTTGAGCAGTTCTTC.

This clone was seen more than once but under ten times. The rearrangement uses TRBV10-3 and TRBJ2-3; TRBD2 matches at 7 bases. J gave up 13 bases and V 0 bases, and 13 bases lay outside the gene matches. Germline CDR1 ENHRY, CDR2 SYGVKD. The CDR3 has 15 amino acids. The CDR3 loop reads CAISESGGVLRREYF. The DNA for the CDR3 is TGTGCCATCAGTGAGTCTGGGGGGGTCCTACGTAGGGAGTATTTT.

The CDR3 reads CASSITPGLMYGYTF. The CDR3 DNA is TGTGCCAGTAGTATAACCCCAGGGCTAATGTATGGCTACACCTTC. The V gene is TRBV19, the J gene TRBJ1-2; perhaps TRBD1 as D (5 bases). Germline-derived CDR1 and CDR2 are LNHDA and SQIVND (reference sequence). CDR3 length: 15 amino acids. Trimming stripped 2 bases from V and 5 bases from J, with 15 bases between. Supplemented by reference TRBV19 and TRBJ1-2, the full variable domain reads DGGITQSPKYLFRKEGQNVTLSCEQNLNHDAMYWYRQDPGQGLRLIYYSQIVNDFQKGDIAEGYSVSREKKESFPLTVTSAQKNPTAFYLCASSITPGLMYGYTFGSGTRLTVV.

The rearrangement uses TRBV4-3 and TRBJ2-3; 10 bases map to TRBD2. Germline-derived CDR1 and CDR2 are LGHNA and YSLEER. The trim removed 0 bases at V and 5 bases at J, leaving 5 bases unmatched. This CDR3 is built from 16 residues. Here the CDR3 reads CASSQEERGGIDTQYF. DNA for the CDR3: TGCGCCAGCAGCCAAGAAGAGCGGGGGGGCATAGATACGCAGTATTTT.